Shown below are 29 T cell receptor beta chains from a single sample sequenced in a study of blood T cell repertoires in COVID-19. TCRdb's copy holds only in-frame clones and misses some; the assay was immunoSEQ multiplex PCR. The sample shows fewer than 350,000 clones, about nine tenths of them seen only once. Sequenced input: PBMCs or T cells enriched from blood (not recorded which). The receptors were sampled from a man aged 60 to 69 who had recovered from COVID-19.

J is TRBJ1-6 and V is TRBV4-2, with TRBD1 matching 8 bases. CDR3 length equals 17 residues. Per the germline V gene, CDR1 is LGHNA and CDR2 is YNFKEQ. Trimming at V came to 0 bases and at J to 12 bases, leaving 13 bases not matched to a gene. CDR3 nucleotides: TGTGCCAGCAGCCAAGATGGGTCTTCCGGACAGGGCGGACCCCTCCACTTT. It encodes CASSQDGSSGQGGPLHF.

DNA for the CDR3: TGTGCCAGCAGCTTAGCGGCTTTGGTGATGGAGACCCAGTACTTC. Encoded protein: CASSLAALVMETQYF. The chain couples TRBV7-2 to TRBJ2-5; D gene unclear. Trimming left V 0 bases short and J 5 bases short, with 13 bases between. The CDR3 is 15 residues long. From germline, CDR1 is SGHTA and CDR2 FQGNSA.

The chain combines TRBV28 with TRBJ1-5; the match to TRBD1 covers 9 bases. V shed 5 bases and J 5 bases; nucleotides not matched to a gene: 7. CDR1 MDHEN and CDR2 SYDVKM come from the germline V gene. The length of the CDR3 is 15 residues. CDR3 amino acids: CASSLLGTGYQPQHF. The CDR3 region has the DNA TGTGCCAGCAGTCTCCTCGGGACAGGGTATCAGCCCCAGCATTTT.

The rearrangement joins TRBV29-1 to TRBJ2-5; D not certain. V was trimmed by 0 bases and J by 5 bases, leaving 10 bases between them. Germline loops: CDR1 SQVTM, CDR2 ANQGSEA. The CDR3 totals 13 residues. The CDR3, as DNA: TGCAGCGTTGAAGATCGGTGGGCGGAGACCCAGTACTTC. Translated: CSVEDRWAETQYF.

The chain has TRBV5-6 and TRBJ1-5, with 7 bases aligning to TRBD1. The length of the CDR3 is 14 residues. Germline V gene lookup returns CDR1 SGHDT and CDR2 YYEEEE. After removal of 4 bases from V and 4 bases from J, the junction contained 5 bases not matched to a gene. The DNA of the CDR3 is TGTGCCAGCAGCGAAACAGGGGTTAATCAGCCCCAGCATTTT. This gives the protein CASSETGVNQPQHF.

CDR3 sequence reads: CASNLTTEEVNQETQYF. CDR3 nucleotides: TGTGCCAGCAATCTAACAACAGAGGAGGTTAACCAAGAGACCCAGTACTTC. This sequence joins TRBV21-1 and TRBJ2-5; the table's D call of TRBD2 was not tested on the DNA. TRBV21-1 is a listed pseudogene. The CDR3 sequence is 17 residues long.

The chain combines TRBV2 with TRBJ2-7; 7 bases match TRBD1. V was pared by 8 bases and J by 3 bases, with 10 bases of the junction left unmatched. CDR3 length: 14 residues. Germline V gene lookup returns CDR1 SNHLY and CDR2 FYNNEI. Here the CDR3 reads CASRDSRVNYEQYF. In nucleotides, the CDR3 is TGTGCCAGCCGGGACAGTCGGGTGAACTACGAGCAGTACTTC.

V usage is TRBV2 and J usage is TRBJ2-5; 9 nucleotides agree with TRBD2. V lost 6 bases and J lost 5; bases outside the gene matches: 10. Germline V gives CDR1 SNHLY, CDR2 FYNNEI. The CDR3 loop spans 15 amino acids. The CDR3 here is CASRGSSGAWETQYF. CDR3 DNA sequence: TGTGCCAGCAGAGGGTCTAGCGGGGCCTGGGAGACCCAGTACTTC.

Here the CDR3 DNA reads TGTGCCAGCAGCTTGCCGGGACAGGTCCTCCTAGAGCAGTACTTC. Translating gives CASSLPGQVLLEQYF. This sequence joins TRBV5-6 and TRBJ2-7; 8 positions match TRBD1. Germline CDR1 SGHDT, CDR2 YYEEEE. The CDR3 is 15 amino acids. The junction had 10 bases not matched to a gene; V was cut back by 1 base and J by 7 bases. Combining the CDR3 with reference TRBV5-6 and TRBJ2-7 gives the whole variable domain DAGVTQSPTHLIKTRGQQVTLRCSPKSGHDTVSWYQQALGQGPQFIFQYYEEEERQRGNFPDRFSGHQFPNYSSELNVNALLLGDSALYLCASSLPGQVLLEQYFGPGTRLTVT.

This sequence joins TRBV10-3 and TRBJ1-1, with D tentatively TRBD1 (5 bases). This CDR3 comprises 11 residues. The V gene's germline CDR1 is ENHRY and CDR2 SYGVKD. V was cut by 6 bases and J by 7 bases, with 9 bases left in between. The CDR3 DNA is TGTGCCATCAGCTACGGGGGTGAAGCTTTCTTT. Its protein is CAISYGGEAFF.

V and J are TRBV7-8 and TRBJ2-5; TRBD2 aligns across 10 bases. Losses at the gene ends were 5 bases for V and 4 bases for J; bases not matched to a gene: 19. The CDR3 extends over 19 amino acids. Germline V gene lookup returns CDR1 SGHVS and CDR2 FQNEAQ. CDR3 in DNA: TGTGCCAGCAGCCCCCAGCTAGCGGGGGCGGGAGGATTAGGAGAGACCCAGTACTTC. Amino acids: CASSPQLAGAGGLGETQYF.

This rearrangement joins TRBV18 to TRBJ2-2; D perhaps matches TRBD2 (5 bases). The CDR3 length is 17 residues. Germline lookup yields CDR1 KGHSH and CDR2 LQKENI. The ends were cut back, 3 bases at V and 8 bases at J, with 22 bases in the middle. The CDR3 DNA reads as TGTGCCAGCTCACCCTCGGTTGGTGGAGGCGAAGGAGGGGAGCTGTTTTTT. It yields the protein CASSPSVGGGEGGELFF. Full variable domain (remainder filled in from reference TRBV18 and TRBJ2-2): NAGVMQNPRHLVRRRGQEARLRCSPMKGHSHVYWYRQLPEEGLKFMVYLQKENIIDESGMPKERFSAEFPKEGPSILRIQQVVRGDSAAYFCASSPSVGGGEGGELFFGEGSRLTVL.

Remarks on this clone: At one boundary the junction diverges from the germline segment, which might be a read error. This sequence joins TRBV2 and TRBJ2-5, with D hard to call. The germline V gene has CDR1 SNHLY and CDR2 FYNNEI. The CDR3 runs 14 residues. This CDR3 reads CASSVGSGRKTQYF. CDR3 DNA sequence: TGTGCCAGTAGTGTAGGATCAGGTCGGAAGACCCAGTACTTC.

The chain has TRBV19 and TRBJ2-7; D remains unclear. From germline, CDR1 is LNHDA and CDR2 SQIVND (reference sequence). CDR3 size: 11 residues. The V end lost 3 bases, the J end lost 5 bases, and 5 bases lay between the germline ends. Here the CDR3 DNA reads TGTGCCAGTAGTATTAGAGACGAGCAGTACTTC. Protein product: CASSIRDEQYF.

V usage is TRBV18 and J usage is TRBJ1-1; D may be TRBD1 (6 bases). Trimming took 0 bases from V and 5 from J, leaving 13 bases between them. The CDR3 loop spans 15 amino acids. CDR1 KGHSH and CDR2 LQKENI come from the germline V gene. In DNA form, the CDR3 reads TGTGCCAGCTCACCACCGATTAAGGGGGGGACTGAAGCTTTCTTT. Its translation: CASSPPIKGGTEAFF.

The chain couples TRBV5-1 to TRBJ1-5; 7 bases are shared with TRBD1. Germline CDR1 SGHRS, CDR2 YFSETQ. The length of the CDR3 is 14 residues. The junction had 8 bases not matched to a gene; V was cut back by 4 bases and J by 7 bases. The CDR3 reads CASSPTGRGQPQHF. The CDR3 DNA reads as TGCGCCAGCAGCCCGACAGGGCGAGGCCAGCCCCAGCATTTT. Using reference TRBV5-1 and TRBJ1-5 for the parts outside the CDR3, the full variable domain is KAGVTQTPRYLIKTRGQQVTLSCSPISGHRSVSWYQQTPGQGLQFLFEYFSETQRNKGNFPGRFSGRQFSNSRSEMNVSTLELGDSALYLCASSPTGRGQPQHFGDGTRLSIL.

The V and J genes are TRBV9 and TRBJ1-5; 8 nucleotides agree with TRBD1. The CDR3 runs to 15 residues. V lost 3 bases to trimming and J lost 6 bases; unmatched junction nucleotides: 8. Germline CDR1 and CDR2: SGDLS and YYNGEE. In DNA form, the CDR3 reads TGTGCCAGCAGCGGCGGACAGGGAGGATTTCAGCCCCAGCATTTT. It encodes CASSGGQGGFQPQHF.

The gene calls are TRBV7-2 and TRBJ2-2, with TRBD2 matching over 9 bases. The trim removed 4 bases at V and 5 bases at J, leaving 8 bases unmatched. The CDR3 is made up of 16 amino acids. Germline loops: CDR1 SGHTA, CDR2 FQGNSA. The CDR3 here is CASSSAGGLVTGELFF. The CDR3 DNA reads TGTGCCAGCAGCTCAGCGGGAGGCCTGGTGACCGGGGAGCTGTTTTTT.

This sequence joins TRBV9 and TRBJ2-1, with a tentative D call TRBD1 (6 bases). CDR3 length: 16 amino acids. With 0 bases removed from V and 2 bases from J, the gap between germline ends came to 12 bases. Per germline, CDR1 SGDLS and CDR2 YYNGEE. CDR3 region: CASSVGPRDTYNEQFF. The CDR3 nucleotides are TGTGCCAGCAGCGTAGGCCCCAGGGACACCTACAATGAGCAGTTCTTC.

The V call is TRBV28, the J call TRBJ1-6, with 12 bases aligning to TRBD1. The CDR3 has 16 residues. Germline CDR1 is MDHEN and CDR2 is SYDVKM. After removal of 5 bases from V and 9 bases from J, the junction contained 8 bases not matched to a gene. CDR3 nucleotide sequence: TGTGCCAGCAGTACCCCGGGACAGGGGGCGTCTTCACCCCTCCACTTT. Protein: CASSTPGQGASSPLHF.

The V call is TRBV28, the J call TRBJ2-7; D gene uncertain. The CDR3 has 12 residues. Germline V lookup: CDR1 MDHEN, CDR2 SYDVKM. Trimming pared 3 bases from V and 3 bases from J, leaving 6 bases between. CDR3 region: CASSLRYYEQYF. The CDR3 DNA reads as TGTGCCAGCAGTTTGAGGTACTACGAGCAGTACTTC.

This chain connects TRBV19 to TRBJ2-1, with TRBD2 identical over 8 bases. The CDR3 spans 16 residues. The V gene's germline CDR1 is LNHDA and CDR2 SQIVND (reference sequence). Trimming at V came to 6 bases and at J to 2 bases, leaving 9 bases not matched to a gene. CDR3 residues: CASSVWSGSAYNEQFF. The CDR3, as DNA: TGTGCCAGTAGCGTATGGAGCGGGAGTGCCTACAATGAGCAGTTCTTC.

CDR3 protein: CSVEIPGQSNQPQHF. Here the CDR3 DNA reads TGCAGCGTTGAGATCCCGGGACAGTCGAATCAGCCCCAGCATTTT. The chain combines TRBV29-1 with TRBJ1-5, with 7 nucleotides matching TRBD1. V shed 3 bases and J 4 bases; nucleotides not matched to a gene: 9. Looked up from germline, CDR1 is SQVTM and CDR2 is ANQGSEA. The CDR3 is 15 amino acids.

The chain is built from TRBV24-1 and TRBJ1-1; D unclear. The CDR3 is 13 amino acids. Trimming cost V 4 bases and J 6 bases, with 11 bases left between them. Germline V lookup: CDR1 KGHDR, CDR2 SFDVKD. CDR3 DNA: TGTGCCACCAGTGACTCAAGCGACGCTGAAGCTTTCTTT. This codes for CATSDSSDAEAFF.

The chain couples TRBV19 to TRBJ2-1; perhaps TRBD2 as D (6 bases). This CDR3 contains 15 residues. The V end lost 3 bases, the J end lost 5 bases, and 14 bases lay between the germline ends. Germline V lookup: CDR1 LNHDA, CDR2 SQIVND (reference sequence). The CDR3 DNA reads TGTGCCAGTAGTATCTTGGCGGGAAGCCACAATGAGCAGTTCTTC. Translating it yields CASSILAGSHNEQFF.

The chain carries TRBV5-1 and TRBJ1-3; unclear D gene. Germline V CDR1 and CDR2: SGHRS, YFSETQ. The CDR3 sequence is 16 residues long. Trimming shortened V by 0 bases and J by 0 bases, and 10 bases separated the two germline ends. The chain's CDR3 is CASSLVAGNSGNTIYF. In nucleotides, the CDR3 is TGCGCCAGCAGCTTGGTGGCAGGAAACTCTGGAAACACCATATATTTT.

CDR3 sequence: CASSAGPPGGYTF. In DNA form, the CDR3 reads TGTGCCAGCAGTGCCGGGCCCCCGGGAGGCTACACCTTC. The chain uses TRBV5-5 and TRBJ1-2; D unclear. CDR3 length equals 13 residues. V was shortened by 5 bases and J by 8 bases, with 16 bases between the two germline ends. Germline values: CDR1 SGHKS, CDR2 YYEKEE (reference sequence).

This clone was counted once. This chain connects TRBV7-2 to TRBJ2-5; D gene unclear. The CDR3 covers 15 residues. Per the germline V gene, CDR1 is SGHTA and CDR2 is FQGNSA. The V end was cut by 2 bases, the J end by 5 bases, with 15 bases between. DNA for the CDR3: TGTGCCAGCAGCTTAACTCCCACCCCTTTGGAGACCCAGTACTTC. Its protein is CASSLTPTPLETQYF.

The rearrangement uses TRBV7-9 and TRBJ2-7, with 10 bases aligning to TRBD2. Trimming at V came to 1 base and at J to 2 bases, leaving 2 bases not matched to a gene. The CDR3 length is 15 residues. Germline V gene sequence: CDR1 SEHNR, CDR2 FQNEAQ (reference sequence). Here the CDR3 DNA reads TGTGCCAGCAGCTTAGTAGCGGGAGGACCCTACGAGCAGTACTTC. Protein product: CASSLVAGGPYEQYF. The full variable domain, rest sourced from reference TRBV7-9 and TRBJ2-7, is DTGVSQNPRHKITKRGQNVTFRCDPISEHNRLYWYRQTLGQGPEFLTYFQNEAQLEKSRLLSDRFSAERPKGSFSTLEIQRTEQGDSAMYLCASSLVAGGPYEQYFGPGTRLTVT.